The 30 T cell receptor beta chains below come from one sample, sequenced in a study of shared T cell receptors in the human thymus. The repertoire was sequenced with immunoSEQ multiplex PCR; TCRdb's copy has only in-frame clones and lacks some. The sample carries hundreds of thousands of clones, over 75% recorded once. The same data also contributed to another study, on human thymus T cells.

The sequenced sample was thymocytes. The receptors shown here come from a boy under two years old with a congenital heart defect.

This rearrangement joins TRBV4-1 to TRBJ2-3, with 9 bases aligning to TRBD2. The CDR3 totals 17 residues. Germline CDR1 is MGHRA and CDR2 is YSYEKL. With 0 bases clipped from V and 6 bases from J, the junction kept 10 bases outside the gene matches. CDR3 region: CASSQDDGGRATDTQYF. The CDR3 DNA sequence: TGCGCCAGCAGCCAAGATGACGGCGGGAGGGCCACGGATACGCAGTATTTT.

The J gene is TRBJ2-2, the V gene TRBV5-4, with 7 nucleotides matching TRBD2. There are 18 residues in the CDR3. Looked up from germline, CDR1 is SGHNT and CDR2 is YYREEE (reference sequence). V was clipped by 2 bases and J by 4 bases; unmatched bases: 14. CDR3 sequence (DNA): TGTGCCAGCAGCTTCGTTTACCCGAGCGGGAAGGCCACCGGGGAGCTGTTTTTT. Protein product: CASSFVYPSGKATGELFF.

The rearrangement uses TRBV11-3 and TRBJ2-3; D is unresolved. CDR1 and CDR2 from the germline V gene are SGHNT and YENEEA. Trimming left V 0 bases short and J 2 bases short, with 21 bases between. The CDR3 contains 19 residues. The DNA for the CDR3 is TGTGCCAGCAGCTTAGATACGGTTGGTAGCCCGGTACCCACAGATACGCAGTATTTT. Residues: CASSLDTVGSPVPTDTQYF. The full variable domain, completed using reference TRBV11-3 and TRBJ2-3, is EAGVVQSPRYKIIEKKQPVAFWCNPISGHNTLYWYLQNLGQGPELLIRYENEEAVDDSQLPKDRFSAERLKGVDSTLKIQPAELGDSAVYLCASSLDTVGSPVPTDTQYFGPGTRLTVL.

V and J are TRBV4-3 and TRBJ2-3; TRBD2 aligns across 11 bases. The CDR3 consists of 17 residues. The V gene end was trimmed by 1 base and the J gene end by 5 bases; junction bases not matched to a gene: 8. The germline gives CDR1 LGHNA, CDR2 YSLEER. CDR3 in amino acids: CASSQAVAGGPIDTQYF. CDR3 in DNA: TGCGCCAGCAGCCAAGCGGTAGCGGGAGGGCCAATAGATACGCAGTATTTT.

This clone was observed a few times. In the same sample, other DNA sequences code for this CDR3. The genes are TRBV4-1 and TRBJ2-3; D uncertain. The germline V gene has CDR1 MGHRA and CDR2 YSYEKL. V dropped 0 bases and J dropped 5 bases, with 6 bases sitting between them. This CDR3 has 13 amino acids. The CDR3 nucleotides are TGCGCCAGCAGCCAAGATCCCGGAGATACGCAGTATTTT. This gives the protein CASSQDPGDTQYF.

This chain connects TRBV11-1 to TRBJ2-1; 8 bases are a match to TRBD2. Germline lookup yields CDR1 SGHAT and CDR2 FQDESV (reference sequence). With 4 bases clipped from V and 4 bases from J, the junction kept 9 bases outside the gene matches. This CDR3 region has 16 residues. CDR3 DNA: TGTGCCAGCAGCTGGCCCGGGACTAGAGGGTACAATGAGCAGTTCTTC. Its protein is CASSWPGTRGYNEQFF.

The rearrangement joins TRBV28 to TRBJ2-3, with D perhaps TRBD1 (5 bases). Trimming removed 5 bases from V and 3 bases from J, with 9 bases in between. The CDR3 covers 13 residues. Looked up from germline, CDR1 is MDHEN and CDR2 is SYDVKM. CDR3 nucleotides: TGTGCCAGCAGTACCGGACAAACAGATACGCAGTATTTT. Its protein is CASSTGQTDTQYF.

The CDR3 DNA reads as TGTGCCAGCAGCCGACCTGGGACTAGCGGGAGTTACGGGCGCCAAGAGACCCAGTACTTC. Translation gives CASSRPGTSGSYGRQETQYF. The chain joins TRBV7-8 to TRBJ2-5, with TRBD2 identical over 14 bases. CDR1 SGHVS and CDR2 FQNEAQ come from the germline V gene. CDR3 length: 20 residues. The ends lost 5 bases at V and 1 base at J; junction bases unmatched: 15.

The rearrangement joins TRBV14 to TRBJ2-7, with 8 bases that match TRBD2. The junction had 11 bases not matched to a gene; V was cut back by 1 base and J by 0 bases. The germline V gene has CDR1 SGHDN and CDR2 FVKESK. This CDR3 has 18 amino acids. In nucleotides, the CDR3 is TGTGCCAGCAGCCAAGTGGGGACAAGACTAGCGAGCTCCTACGAGCAGTACTTC. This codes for CASSQVGTRLASSYEQYF.

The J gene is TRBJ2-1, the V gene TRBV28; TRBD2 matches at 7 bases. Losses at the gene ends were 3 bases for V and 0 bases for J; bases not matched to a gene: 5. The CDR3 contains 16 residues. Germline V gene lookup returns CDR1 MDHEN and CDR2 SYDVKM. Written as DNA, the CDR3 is TGTGCCAGCAGTTTTCACGGGAGGTACTCCTACAATGAGCAGTTCTTC. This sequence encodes CASSFHGRYSYNEQFF. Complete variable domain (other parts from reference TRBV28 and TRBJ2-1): DVKVTQSSRYLVKRTGEKVFLECVQDMDHENMFWYRQDPGLGLRLIYFSYDVKMKEKGDIPEGYSVSREKKERFSLILESASTNQTSMYLCASSFHGRYSYNEQFFGPGTRLTVL.

CDR3 coding DNA: TGTGCCAGCAGTTCCCCCATCGCGGGGGCTGAAGCTTTCTTT. Translating gives CASSSPIAGAEAFF. The chain recombines TRBV27 with TRBJ1-1; a weak D match, TRBD1 (5 bases). V was clipped by 4 bases and J by 6 bases, with 15 bases between them. The germline V gene has CDR1 MNHEY and CDR2 SMNVEV (reference sequence). The CDR3 length is 14 residues.

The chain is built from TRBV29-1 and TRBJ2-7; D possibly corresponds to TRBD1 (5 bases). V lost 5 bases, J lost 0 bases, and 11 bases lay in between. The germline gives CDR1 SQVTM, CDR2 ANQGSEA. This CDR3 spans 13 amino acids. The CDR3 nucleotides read TGCAGCGTTCGCCGACAGAGCTCCTACGAGCAGTACTTC. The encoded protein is CSVRRQSSYEQYF.

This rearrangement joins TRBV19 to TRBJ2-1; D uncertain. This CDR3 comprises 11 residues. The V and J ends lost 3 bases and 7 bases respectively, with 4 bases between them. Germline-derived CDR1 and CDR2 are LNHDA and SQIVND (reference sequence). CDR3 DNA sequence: TGTGCCAGTAGTATGGAGAATGAGCAGTTCTTC. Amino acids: CASSMENEQFF.

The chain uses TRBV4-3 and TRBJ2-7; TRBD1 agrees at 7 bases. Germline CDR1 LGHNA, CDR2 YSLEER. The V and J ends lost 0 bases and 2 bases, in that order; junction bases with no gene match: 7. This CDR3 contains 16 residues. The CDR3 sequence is CASSQEQGVGTYEQYF. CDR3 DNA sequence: TGCGCCAGCAGCCAAGAGCAGGGGGTGGGTACCTACGAGCAGTACTTC.

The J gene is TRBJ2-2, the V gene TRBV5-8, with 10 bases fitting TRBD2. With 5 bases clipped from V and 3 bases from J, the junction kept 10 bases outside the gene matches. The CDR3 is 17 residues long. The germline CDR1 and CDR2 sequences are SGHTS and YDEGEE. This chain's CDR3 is CASSSSGRAGDTGELFF. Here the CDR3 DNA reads TGTGCCAGCAGTTCGAGCGGGAGGGCCGGGGACACCGGGGAGCTGTTTTTT.

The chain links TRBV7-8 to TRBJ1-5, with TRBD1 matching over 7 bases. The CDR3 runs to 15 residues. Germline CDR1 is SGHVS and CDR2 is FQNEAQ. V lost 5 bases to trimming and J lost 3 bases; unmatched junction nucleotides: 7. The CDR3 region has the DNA TGTGCCAGCAGCCCCCACAGGGGTGACAATCAGCCCCAGCATTTT. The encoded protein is CASSPHRGDNQPQHF.

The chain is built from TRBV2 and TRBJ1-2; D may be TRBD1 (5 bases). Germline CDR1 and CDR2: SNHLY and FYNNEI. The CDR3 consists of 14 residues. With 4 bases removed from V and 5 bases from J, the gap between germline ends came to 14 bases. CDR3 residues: CASSARQFGYGYTF. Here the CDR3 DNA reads TGTGCCAGCAGTGCTAGACAGTTTGGGTATGGCTACACCTTC.

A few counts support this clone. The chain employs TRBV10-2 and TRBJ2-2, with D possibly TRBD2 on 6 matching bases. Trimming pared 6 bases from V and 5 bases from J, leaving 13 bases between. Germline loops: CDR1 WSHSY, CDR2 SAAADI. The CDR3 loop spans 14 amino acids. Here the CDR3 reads CASSHGTQTGELFF. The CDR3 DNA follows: TGCGCCAGCAGCCACGGGACTCAAACCGGGGAGCTGTTTTTT.

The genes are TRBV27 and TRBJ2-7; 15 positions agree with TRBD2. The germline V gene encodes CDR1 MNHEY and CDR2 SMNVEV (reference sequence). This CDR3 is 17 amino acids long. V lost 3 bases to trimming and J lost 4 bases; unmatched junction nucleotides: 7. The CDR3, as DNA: TGTGCCAGCAGTTTCGGGACTAGCGGGAGGTCCCCTTACGAGCAGTACTTC. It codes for CASSFGTSGRSPYEQYF.

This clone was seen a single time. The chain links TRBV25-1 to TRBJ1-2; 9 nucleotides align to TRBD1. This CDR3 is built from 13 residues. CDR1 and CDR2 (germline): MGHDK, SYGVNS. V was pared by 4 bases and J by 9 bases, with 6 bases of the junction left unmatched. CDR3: CASSGGQGNCYTF. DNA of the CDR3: TGTGCCAGCAGTGGTGGACAGGGGAACTGCTACACCTTC.

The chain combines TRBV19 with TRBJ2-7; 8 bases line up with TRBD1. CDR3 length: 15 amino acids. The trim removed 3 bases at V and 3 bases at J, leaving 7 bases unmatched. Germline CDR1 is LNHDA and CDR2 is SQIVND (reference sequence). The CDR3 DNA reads TGTGCCAGTAGTATCGAGGACAGGGAGTTCTACGAGCAGTACTTC. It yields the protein CASSIEDREFYEQYF.

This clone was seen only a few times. The CDR3 here is CASSLAGVHPYEQYF. The CDR3 coding sequence is TGTGCCAGCAGCTTAGCCGGGGTCCACCCCTACGAGCAGTACTTC. The chain links TRBV7-9 to TRBJ2-7, with D perhaps TRBD2 (5 bases). Looked up from germline, CDR1 is SEHNR and CDR2 is FQNEAQ (reference sequence). The CDR3 consists of 15 residues. Trimming left V 0 bases short and J 2 bases short, with 11 bases between.

The CDR3 DNA sequence: TGCAGCGTTGATTACGATCCAGGGATCTATGGCTACACCTTC. Translation gives CSVDYDPGIYGYTF. The chain recombines TRBV29-1 with TRBJ1-2, with D maybe TRBD1 (5 bases). The CDR3 is 14 amino acids. Germline CDR1 is SQVTM and CDR2 is ANQGSEA. Trimming removed 3 bases from V and 4 bases from J, with 15 bases in between.

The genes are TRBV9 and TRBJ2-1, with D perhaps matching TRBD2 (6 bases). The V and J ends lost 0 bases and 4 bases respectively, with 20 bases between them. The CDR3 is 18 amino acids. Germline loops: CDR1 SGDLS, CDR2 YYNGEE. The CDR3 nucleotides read TGTGCCAGCAGCGTAGAGGGTTTAGCGGAGGTGAATTACAATGAGCAGTTCTTC. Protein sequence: CASSVEGLAEVNYNEQFF. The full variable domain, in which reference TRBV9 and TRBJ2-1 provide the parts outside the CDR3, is DSGVTQTPKHLITATGQRVTLRCSPRSGDLSVYWYQQSLDQGLQFLIQYYNGEERAKGNILERFSAQQFPDLHSELNLSSLELGDSALYFCASSVEGLAEVNYNEQFFGPGTRLTVL.

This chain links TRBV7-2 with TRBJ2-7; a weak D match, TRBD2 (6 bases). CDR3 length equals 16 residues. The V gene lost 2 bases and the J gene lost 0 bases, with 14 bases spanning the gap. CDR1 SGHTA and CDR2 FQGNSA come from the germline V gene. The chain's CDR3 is CASSLSREDPSYEQYF. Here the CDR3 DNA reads TGTGCCAGCAGCTTATCGAGGGAGGACCCCTCCTACGAGCAGTACTTC.

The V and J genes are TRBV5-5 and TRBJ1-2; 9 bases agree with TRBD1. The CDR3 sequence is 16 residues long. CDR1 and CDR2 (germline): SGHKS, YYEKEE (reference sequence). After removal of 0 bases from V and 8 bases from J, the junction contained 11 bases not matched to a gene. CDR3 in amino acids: CASSLARDRAFGGYTF. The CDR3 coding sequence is TGTGCCAGCAGCTTGGCTAGGGACAGGGCTTTTGGCGGCTACACCTTC.

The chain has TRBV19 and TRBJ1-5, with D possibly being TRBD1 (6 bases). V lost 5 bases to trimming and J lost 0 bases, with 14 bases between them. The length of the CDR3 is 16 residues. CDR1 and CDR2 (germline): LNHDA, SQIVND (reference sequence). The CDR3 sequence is CASSQGQADSNQPQHF. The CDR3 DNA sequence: TGTGCCAGTAGTCAGGGGCAGGCGGATAGCAATCAGCCCCAGCATTTT.

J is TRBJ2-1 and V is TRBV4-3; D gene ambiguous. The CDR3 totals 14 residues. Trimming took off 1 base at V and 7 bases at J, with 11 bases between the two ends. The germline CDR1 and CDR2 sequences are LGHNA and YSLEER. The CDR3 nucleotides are TGCGCCAGCAGCCAAGTCGCCGCTGAGAATGAGCAGTTCTTC. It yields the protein CASSQVAAENEQFF.

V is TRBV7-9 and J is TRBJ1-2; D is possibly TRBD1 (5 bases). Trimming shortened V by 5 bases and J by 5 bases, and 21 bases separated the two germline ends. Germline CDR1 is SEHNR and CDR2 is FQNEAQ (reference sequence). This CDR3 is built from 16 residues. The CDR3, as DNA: TGTGCCAGCAGCGACTCAGACAGCCAGGTCCCTTATGGCTACACCTTC. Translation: CASSDSDSQVPYGYTF.

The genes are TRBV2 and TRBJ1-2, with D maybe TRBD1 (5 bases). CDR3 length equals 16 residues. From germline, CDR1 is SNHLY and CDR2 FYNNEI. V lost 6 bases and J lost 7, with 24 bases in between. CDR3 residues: CASSPRQASGEGGYTF. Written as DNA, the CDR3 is TGTGCCAGCAGCCCCCGTCAGGCCTCGGGGGAAGGTGGCTACACCTTC.